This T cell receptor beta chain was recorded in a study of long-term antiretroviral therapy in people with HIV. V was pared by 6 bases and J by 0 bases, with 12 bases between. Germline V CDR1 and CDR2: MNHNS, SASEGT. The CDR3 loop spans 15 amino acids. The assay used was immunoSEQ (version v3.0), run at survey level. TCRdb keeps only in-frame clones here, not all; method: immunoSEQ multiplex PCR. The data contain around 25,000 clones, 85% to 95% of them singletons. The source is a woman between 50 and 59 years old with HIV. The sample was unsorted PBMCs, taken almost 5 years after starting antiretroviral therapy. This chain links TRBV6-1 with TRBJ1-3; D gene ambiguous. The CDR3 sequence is CASSLEGGSGNTIYF. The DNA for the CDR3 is TGTGCCAGCAGCCTAGAGGGAGGCTCTGGAAACACCATATATTTT.